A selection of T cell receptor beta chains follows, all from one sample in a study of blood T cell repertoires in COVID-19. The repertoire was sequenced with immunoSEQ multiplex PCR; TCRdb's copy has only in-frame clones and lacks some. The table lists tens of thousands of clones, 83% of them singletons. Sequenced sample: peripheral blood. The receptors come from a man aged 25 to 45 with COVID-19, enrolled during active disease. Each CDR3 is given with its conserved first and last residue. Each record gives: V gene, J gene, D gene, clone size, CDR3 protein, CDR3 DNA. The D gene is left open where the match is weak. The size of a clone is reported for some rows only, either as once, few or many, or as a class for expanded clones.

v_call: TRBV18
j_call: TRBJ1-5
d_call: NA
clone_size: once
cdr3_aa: CASSPSNPGGNQPQHF
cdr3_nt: TGTGCCAGCTCACCTTCCAATCCCGGGGGCAATCAGCCCCAGCATTTT

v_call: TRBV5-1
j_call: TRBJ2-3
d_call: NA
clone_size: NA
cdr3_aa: CASSSRLADTQYF
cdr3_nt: TGCGCCAGCAGCTCCAGACTAGCAGATACGCAGTATTTT

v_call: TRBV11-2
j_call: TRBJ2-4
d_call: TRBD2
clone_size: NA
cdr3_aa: CASSSTSGKNIQYF
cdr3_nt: TGTGCCAGCAGCAGTACTAGCGGTAAAAACATTCAGTACTTC

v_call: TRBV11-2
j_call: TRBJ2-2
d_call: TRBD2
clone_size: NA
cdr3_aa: CASSLLAGVGSGELFF
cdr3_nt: TGTGCCAGCAGCTTACTAGCGGGAGTCGGGTCCGGGGAGCTGTTTTTT

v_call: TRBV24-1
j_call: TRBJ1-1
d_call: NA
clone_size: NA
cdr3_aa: CATRGRGDTEAFF
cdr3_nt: TGTGCCACCAGGGGGAGGGGAGACACTGAAGCTTTCTTT

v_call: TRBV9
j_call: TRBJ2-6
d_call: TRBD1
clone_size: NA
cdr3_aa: CASSPLGGPGANVLTF
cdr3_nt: TGTGCCAGCAGCCCTCTAGGGGGCCCTGGGGCCAACGTCCTGACTTTC

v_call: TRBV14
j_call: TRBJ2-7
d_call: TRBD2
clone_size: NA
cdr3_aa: CASSQAGLGGGRAREQYF
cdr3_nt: TGTGCCAGCAGCCAAGCAGGGCTTGGTGGCGGGAGGGCCCGCGAGCAGTACTTC

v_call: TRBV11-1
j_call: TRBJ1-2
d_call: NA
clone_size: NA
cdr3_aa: CASSSLGHPNYGYTF
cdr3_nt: TGTGCCAGCTCGTCCCTAGGACACCCGAACTATGGCTACACCTTC

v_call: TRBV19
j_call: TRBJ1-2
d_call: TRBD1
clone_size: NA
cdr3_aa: CASTPGTGFYGYTF
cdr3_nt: TGTGCCAGTACACCCGGGACAGGGTTTTATGGCTACACCTTC

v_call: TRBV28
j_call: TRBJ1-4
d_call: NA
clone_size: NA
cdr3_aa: CASSKLDSTNEKLFF
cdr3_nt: TGTGCCAGCAGTAAGCTGGACAGCACTAATGAAAAACTGTTTTTT

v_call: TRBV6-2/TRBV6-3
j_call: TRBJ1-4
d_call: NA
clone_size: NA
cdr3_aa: CASSRSTSGRVKLFF
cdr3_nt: TGTGCCAGCAGTCGCTCGACTAGCGGGAGAGTAAAACTGTTTTTT

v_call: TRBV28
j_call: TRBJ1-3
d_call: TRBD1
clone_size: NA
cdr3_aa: CATVDRGKENTIYF
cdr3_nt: TGTGCCACCGTGGACAGGGGTAAGGAAAACACCATATATTTT

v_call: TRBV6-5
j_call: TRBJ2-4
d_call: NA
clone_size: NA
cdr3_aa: CASRLGGAAKNIQYF
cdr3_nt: TGTGCCAGCAGATTAGGGGGGGCGGCCAAAAACATTCAGTACTTC

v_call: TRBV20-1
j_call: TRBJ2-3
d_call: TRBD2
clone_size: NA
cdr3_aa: CSASSGRGDTQYF
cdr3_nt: TGCAGTGCTAGTAGCGGGAGGGGAGATACGCAGTATTTT

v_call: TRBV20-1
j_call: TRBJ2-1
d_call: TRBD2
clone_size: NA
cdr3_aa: CSASGRWTSGNYNEQFF
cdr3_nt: TGCAGTGCTAGTGGACGGTGGACTAGCGGGAACTACAATGAGCAGTTCTTC

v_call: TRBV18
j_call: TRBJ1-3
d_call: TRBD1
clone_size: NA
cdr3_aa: CASSLGTASSGNTIYF
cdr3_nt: TGTGCCAGCTCACTGGGGACAGCCTCATCTGGAAACACCATATATTTT

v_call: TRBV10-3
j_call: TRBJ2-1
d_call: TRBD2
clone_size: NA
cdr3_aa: CAISPGLADNEQFF
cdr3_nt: TGTGCCATCAGTCCGGGACTAGCGGACAATGAGCAGTTCTTC

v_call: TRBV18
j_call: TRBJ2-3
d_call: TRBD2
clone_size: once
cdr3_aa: CASSLGQGGTTDTQYF
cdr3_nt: TGTGCCAGCTCACTCGGCCAGGGAGGGACCACAGATACGCAGTATTTT

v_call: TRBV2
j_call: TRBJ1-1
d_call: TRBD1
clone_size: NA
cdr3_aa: CASRDDREWSEAFF
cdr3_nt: TGTGCCAGCAGAGATGACAGGGAGTGGTCTGAAGCTTTCTTT

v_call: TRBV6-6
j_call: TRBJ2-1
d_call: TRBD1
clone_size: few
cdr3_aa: CASSSQGIGGNEQFF
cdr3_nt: TGTGCCAGCAGTTCACAGGGGATCGGTGGAAATGAGCAGTTCTTC

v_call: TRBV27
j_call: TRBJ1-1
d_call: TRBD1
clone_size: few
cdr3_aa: CASSRNRGSEAFF
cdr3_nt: TGTGCCAGCAGCAGAAACAGGGGTTCTGAAGCTTTCTTT

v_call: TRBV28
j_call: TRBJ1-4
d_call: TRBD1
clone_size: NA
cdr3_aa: CASSPQGAGNEKLFF
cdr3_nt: TGTGCCAGCAGTCCCCAGGGGGCCGGTAATGAAAAACTGTTTTTT

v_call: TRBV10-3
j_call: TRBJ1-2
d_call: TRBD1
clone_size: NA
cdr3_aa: CAISDPDRGLGYGYTF
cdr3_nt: TGTGCCATCAGTGACCCCGACAGGGGGTTAGGCTATGGCTACACCTTC

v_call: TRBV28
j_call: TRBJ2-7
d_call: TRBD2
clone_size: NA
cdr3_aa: CASSARTSGRYEQYF
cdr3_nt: TGTGCCAGCAGTGCCCGGACTAGCGGGAGGTACGAGCAGTACTTC

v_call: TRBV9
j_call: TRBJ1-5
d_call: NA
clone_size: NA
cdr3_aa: CASSSGLYQPQHF
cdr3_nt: TGTGCCAGCAGCTCGGGACTTTATCAGCCCCAGCATTTT

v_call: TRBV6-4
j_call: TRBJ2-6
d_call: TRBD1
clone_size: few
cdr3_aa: CASSQEGQGLSGANVLTF
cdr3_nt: TGTGCCAGCAGCCAAGAGGGACAGGGCCTATCTGGGGCCAACGTCCTGACTTTC

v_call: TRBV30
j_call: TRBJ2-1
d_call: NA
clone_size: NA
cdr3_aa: CAWSVRSDLRFF
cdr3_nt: TGTGCCTGGAGTGTACGCTCGGACTTAAGGTTCTTC

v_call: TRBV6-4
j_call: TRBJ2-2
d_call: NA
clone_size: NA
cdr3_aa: CASSEEGLATSHTGELFF
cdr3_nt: TGTGCCAGCAGTGAGGAAGGGCTAGCGACATCCCACACCGGGGAGCTGTTTTTT

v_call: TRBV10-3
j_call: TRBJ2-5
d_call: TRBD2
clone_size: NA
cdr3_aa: CAISPGLAEQETQYF
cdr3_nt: TGTGCCATCAGCCCGGGACTAGCGGAACAAGAGACCCAGTACTTC

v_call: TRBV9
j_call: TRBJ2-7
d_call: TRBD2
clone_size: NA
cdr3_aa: CASSVASGSNEQYF
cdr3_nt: TGTGCCAGCAGCGTCGCCAGCGGGAGTAACGAGCAGTACTTC

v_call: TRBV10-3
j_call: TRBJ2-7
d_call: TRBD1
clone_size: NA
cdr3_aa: CAISEPGTGSSYEQYF
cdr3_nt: TGTGCCATCAGTGAGCCCGGGACAGGGAGCTCCTACGAGCAGTACTTC